This paragraph reports one TCR beta chain. Its binding antigen is unknown. Qualities for individual bases were not recorded, and no much larger clone is one base off. The data stem from a study of CD8 T cells in ankylosing spondylitis (dated by TCRdb to about 2017). Background for the entire study: The study set out to find disease-linked TCR variants by profiling T cell receptor beta repertoires in ankylosing spondylitis patients and healthy donors. The full study cohort comprised around 23 ankylosing spondylitis patients and roughly 100 healthy donors. Peripheral blood was sampled, and synovial fluid was also collected from ankylosing spondylitis patients. General conclusions and limits of the study: Blood from ankylosing spondylitis patients appeared to be characterized by a TCR beta motif composed of about 8 highly homologous amino acid variants. Some TCR beta motif variants had previously been reported in synovial fluid and blood of reactive arthritis patients, which suggested common disease-initiation mechanisms. According to the report, matched synovial fluid samples from ankylosing spondylitis patients were significantly enriched for the disease-linked clones. A CD8+ phenotype was shown by the disease-linked clones, which were found at relatively low frequencies in peripheral blood.

TCRdb records Illumina HiSeq 2500 as the sequencer. TCR beta libraries were prepared by quantitative 5'-RACE with molecular barcodes. On the authors' methods: A new computational method, built on a probabilistic model of VDJ rearrangement, was used to identify disease-linked TCR variants. The public reads were quality trimmed at Q25 with fastp and then assembled into clones with MiXCR by TCRdb, keeping productive beta chains. Every CDR3 protein is listed once, alongside the most common genes and DNA of its rows. TCRdb's processing, not the authors', yielded these V and J calls. The sample includes a few hundred thousand distinct CDR3 sequences, with 20% observed a single time. The ten largest clonotypes hold around 13% of the sample. Sequenced: blood, either unsorted or a sorted T cell fraction (not recorded which). The receptor was isolated from a male donor with ankylosing spondylitis or in good health (not recorded which).

For the CDR3, the sequence is CASTGGAGDTQYF. The bases read TGTGCCAGCACCGGGGGGGCGGGAGATACGCAGTATTTT. The sequence is built from TRBV28 and TRBJ2-3, with 8 bases in between that match TRBD2. The germline V gene sets CDR1 to MDHEN and CDR2 to SYDVKM. Ends trimmed: V by 7 bases, J by 5 bases; bases unmatched to a gene: 5. The CDR3 numbers 13 residues from cysteine through phenylalanine. The entry retains the CDR3 DNA only, 39 bases that are in frame from base 1.